Listed below are T cell receptor beta chains from one sample, sequenced in a study of beta chain features in type 1 diabetes. Measured with immunoSEQ multiplex PCR; TCRdb has only the in-frame clones, and not every one. The sample consists of hundreds of thousands of clones, roughly 12% of them appearing once. The sample was naive CD4+ T cells from blood. All receptors come from a man between 18 and 35 years old in good health. The conserved cysteine and the conserved F or W are not part of the CDR3 here.

v_gene: TRBV5-6; len: 13; j_gene: TRBJ1-1; CDR3aa: ASSSDYSLVSEAF
v_gene: TRBV5-1; len: 12; j_gene: TRBJ1-1; CDR3aa: ASSPGQGGKEAF
v_gene: TRBV30; len: 13; j_gene: TRBJ1-5; CDR3aa: AWSPGVWSNQPQH
v_gene: TRBV30; len: 13; j_gene: TRBJ2-7; CDR3aa: AWSVGGTSESEQY
v_gene: TRBV7-9; len: 14; j_gene: TRBJ2-7; CDR3aa: ASSAVGGGTSYEQY
v_gene: TRBV30; len: 12; j_gene: TRBJ1-1; CDR3aa: AWSRRGRNTEAF
v_gene: TRBV2; len: 11; j_gene: TRBJ2-7; CDR3aa: ASNEDRDYEQY
v_gene: TRBV11-3; len: 12; j_gene: TRBJ2-3; CDR3aa: ASGPGLGADTQY
v_gene: TRBV18; len: 12; j_gene: TRBJ1-2; CDR3aa: ASSPTGGVYGYT
v_gene: TRBV4-3; len: 13; j_gene: TRBJ1-3; CDR3aa: ASSLGTASGNTIY
v_gene: TRBV5-1; len: 13; j_gene: TRBJ2-3; CDR3aa: ASSIQGIGTDTQY
v_gene: TRBV30; len: 12; j_gene: TRBJ2-7; CDR3aa: AWNQRGGTGEQY
v_gene: TRBV18; len: 13; j_gene: TRBJ1-4; CDR3aa: ASSTTGGTNEKLF
v_gene: TRBV19; len: 14; j_gene: TRBJ2-7; CDR3aa: ASSDPQGAASYEQY
v_gene: TRBV28; len: 9; j_gene: TRBJ1-2; CDR3aa: ATNTGVGYT
v_gene: TRBV14; len: 13; j_gene: TRBJ2-1; CDR3aa: ASSKDRGTYNEQF
v_gene: TRBV28; len: 10; j_gene: TRBJ1-3; CDR3aa: ASQGGGNTIY
v_gene: TRBV7-3; len: 13; j_gene: TRBJ2-5; CDR3aa: ASSPRSGAQETQY
v_gene: TRBV28; len: 14; j_gene: TRBJ2-1; CDR3aa: ASSLSPAGVYNEQF
v_gene: TRBV11-2; len: 13; j_gene: TRBJ2-2; CDR3aa: ASSHRGTITGELF